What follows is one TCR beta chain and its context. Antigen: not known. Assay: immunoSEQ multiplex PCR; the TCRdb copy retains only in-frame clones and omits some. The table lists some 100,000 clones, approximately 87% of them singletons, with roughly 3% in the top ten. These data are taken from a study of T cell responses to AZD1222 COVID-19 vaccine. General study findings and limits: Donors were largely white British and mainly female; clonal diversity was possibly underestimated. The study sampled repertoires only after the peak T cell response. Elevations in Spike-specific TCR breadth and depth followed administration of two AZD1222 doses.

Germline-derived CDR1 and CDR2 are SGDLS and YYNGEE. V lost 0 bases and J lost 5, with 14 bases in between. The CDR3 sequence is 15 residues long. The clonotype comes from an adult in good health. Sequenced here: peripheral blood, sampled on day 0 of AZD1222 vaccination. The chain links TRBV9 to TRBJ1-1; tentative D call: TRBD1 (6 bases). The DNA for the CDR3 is TGTGCCAGCAGCGTAGTCCCGAGAGGGGGGACTGAAGCTTTCTTT. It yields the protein CASSVVPRGGTEAFF.